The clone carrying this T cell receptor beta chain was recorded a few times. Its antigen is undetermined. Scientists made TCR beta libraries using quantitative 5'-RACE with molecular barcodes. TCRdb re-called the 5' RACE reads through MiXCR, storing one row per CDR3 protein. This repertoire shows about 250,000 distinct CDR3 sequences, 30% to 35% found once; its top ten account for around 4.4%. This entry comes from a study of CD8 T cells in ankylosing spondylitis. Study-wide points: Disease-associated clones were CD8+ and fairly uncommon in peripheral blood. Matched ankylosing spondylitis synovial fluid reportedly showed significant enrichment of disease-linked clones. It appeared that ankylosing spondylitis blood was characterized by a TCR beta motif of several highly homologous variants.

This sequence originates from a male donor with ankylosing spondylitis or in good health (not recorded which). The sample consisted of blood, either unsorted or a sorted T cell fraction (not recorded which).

CDR3 sequence: CSARDPGPGDQPQHF. CDR3 in DNA: TGCAGTGCTAGAGATCCCGGGCCGGGGGATCAGCCCCAGCATTTT. The gene calls are TRBV20-1 and TRBJ1-5, with D possibly TRBD1 on 5 matching bases. Germline V lookup: CDR1 DFQATT, CDR2 SNEGSKA (reference sequence). The germline V and J ends were trimmed by 0 bases and 5 bases, with 14 bases remaining between them. The CDR3 has 15 amino acids.